These 22 T cell receptor beta chains share one sample of origin, sequenced in a study of cytomegalovirus exposure and HLA in healthy donors. With 60 Vbeta and 13 Jbeta primers, the PCR was carried out. Sequencing was performed with immunoSEQ multiplex PCR; in TCRdb, only in-frame clones are kept and a portion is missing. In the table there are roughly 140,000 clones, roughly 65% of which are singletons. Sequenced material: PBMCs. These TCRs come from a woman aged 25-40 years in good health and CMV-seronegative.

V usage is TRBV30 and J usage is TRBJ2-1, with TRBD2 as a possible D gene (5 bases). The length of the CDR3 is 14 residues. Trimming cost V 0 bases and J 5 bases, with 11 bases left between them. Germline V CDR1 and CDR2: GTSNPN, SVGIG (reference sequence). The CDR3 spells CAWSVRGAHNEQFF. CDR3 bases: TGTGCCTGGAGTGTACGGGGTGCCCACAATGAGCAGTTCTTC.

The CDR3 DNA is TGCGCCAGCAGCTTGGCCACGGGGAACACTGAAGCTTTCTTT. Its protein is CASSLATGNTEAFF. The chain has TRBV5-1 and TRBJ1-1, with D unresolved. The CDR3 consists of 14 residues. The germline V and J ends were trimmed by 0 bases and 1 base, with 7 bases remaining between them. Germline loops: CDR1 SGHRS, CDR2 YFSETQ.

The V call is TRBV2, the J call TRBJ1-2; D remains unclear. The CDR3 consists of 13 residues. Germline V gene sequence: CDR1 SNHLY, CDR2 FYNNEI. The germline V and J ends were trimmed by 7 bases and 0 bases, with 9 bases remaining between them. CDR3 DNA: TGTGCCAGCAAGAGGGATTCTAACTATGGCTACACCTTC. This translates into CASKRDSNYGYTF. Looking up the rest from reference TRBV2 and TRBJ1-2 gives the full variable domain: EPEVTQTPSHQVTQMGQEVILRCVPISNHLYFYWYRQILGQKVEFLVSFYNNEISEKSEIFDDQFSVERPDGSNFTLKIRSTKLEDSAMYFCASKRDSNYGYTFGSGTRLTVV.

CDR3 region: CASSVDLATYNEQFF. CDR3 bases: TGTGCCAGCAGCGTCGATCTGGCGACTTACAATGAGCAGTTCTTC. The chain uses TRBV9 and TRBJ2-1; D is unresolved. Germline CDR1 SGDLS, CDR2 YYNGEE. Trimming removed 2 bases at V and 4 bases at J, with 13 bases between. There are 15 residues in the CDR3.

The J gene is TRBJ1-4, the V gene TRBV14; D perhaps matches TRBD1 (5 bases). Between the trimmed V and J ends, which lost 0 bases and 10 bases, there was a span of 18 bases. Germline CDR1 and CDR2: SGHDN and FVKESK. CDR3 length equals 16 residues. The CDR3 loop is CASSQDWGRVDTKLFF. As DNA, the CDR3 is TGTGCCAGCAGCCAAGATTGGGGTAGGGTGGACACAAAACTGTTTTTT.

The gene calls are TRBV7-8 and TRBJ1-4; TRBD1 agrees at 9 bases. CDR3 length: 15 amino acids. Per the germline V gene, CDR1 is SGHVS and CDR2 is FQNEAQ. V gave up 5 bases and J gave up 5 bases; unmatched junction bases: 6. The CDR3 sequence is CASSLKDRGNEKLFF. CDR3 bases: TGTGCCAGCAGCCTTAAGGACAGGGGCAATGAAAAACTGTTTTTT.

V is TRBV29-1 and J is TRBJ2-3, with 11 bases fitting TRBD2. With 5 bases clipped from V and 3 bases from J, the junction kept 4 bases outside the gene matches. The CDR3 is 14 amino acids. Germline V gives CDR1 SQVTM, CDR2 ANQGSEA. The CDR3 here is CSVSASGGTDTQYF. The CDR3 DNA follows: TGCAGCGTTTCGGCTAGCGGGGGGACAGATACGCAGTATTTT.

This rearrangement joins TRBV18 to TRBJ1-6; 7 positions match TRBD1. CDR1 is KGHSH and CDR2 is LQKENI in the germline V gene. CDR3 size: 18 residues. After removal of 3 bases from V and 9 bases from J, the junction contained 17 bases not matched to a gene. CDR3 sequence reads: CASSPAATGIFSRSPLHF. In nucleotides, the CDR3 is TGTGCCAGCTCACCTGCTGCGACAGGGATATTTTCGCGTTCACCCCTCCACTTT.

The rearrangement joins TRBV21-1 to TRBJ1-5; TRBD1 is taken as the D call from the table, unchecked against the DNA. TRBV21-1 is a pseudogene locus. There are 16 residues in the CDR3. Here the CDR3 reads CASSKVRQFSNQPQHF. CDR3 DNA sequence: TGTGCCAGCAGCAAAGTACGACAGTTTTCGAATCAGCCCCAGCATTTT.

The chain uses TRBV7-2 and TRBJ2-5, with D perhaps TRBD1 (5 bases). The J call may be incorrect, as the DNA end agrees better with TRBJ2-7. Looked up from germline, CDR1 is SGHTA and CDR2 is FQGNSA. The CDR3 runs to 16 residues. In DNA, the CDR3 is TGTGCCAGCAGCTTAGCGGTGGGCCATCCTGGGGCCGAGCAGTACTTC. Protein product: CASSLAVGHPGAEQYF.

The rearrangement joins TRBV21-1 to TRBJ2-4; the listed D gene, TRBD2, was not tested against the DNA. TRBV21-1 is listed as a pseudogene. The CDR3 is made up of 15 amino acids. CDR3 sequence (DNA): TGTGCCAGCAGCCCTAGCGGACTAGCGAAAAACATTCAGTACTTC. Translation gives CASSPSGLAKNIQYF.

The chain is built from TRBV7-9 and TRBJ1-2; D may be TRBD1 (5 bases). The CDR3 loop spans 16 amino acids. Germline CDR1 is SEHNR and CDR2 is FQNEAQ (reference sequence). V was pared by 7 bases and J by 4 bases, with 22 bases between. In DNA, the CDR3 is TGTGCCAGCACCTTTTGGGTTAGGGGTCGTAGCTATGGCTACACCTTC. Protein sequence: CASTFWVRGRSYGYTF.

The rearrangement uses TRBV6-5 and TRBJ1-6; TRBD1 matches at 10 bases. The V segment lost 5 bases and the J segment 8 bases; nucleotides outside the gene matches: 3. The V gene's germline CDR1 is MNHEY and CDR2 SVGAGI. CDR3 size: 14 residues. CDR3 nucleotides: TGTGCCAGCAGTGAAGGGACAGGGGATTCACCCCTCCACTTT. Translated, it gives CASSEGTGDSPLHF.

This clone occurred a few times. This sequence joins TRBV1 and TRBJ1-1. TRBV1 has pseudogene status. This CDR3 comprises 13 residues. The CDR3 is CTLTRRGGSEAFF. As DNA, the CDR3 is TGCACCTTAACCCGAAGGGGGGGGTCTGAAGCTTTCTTT.

A few counts support this clone. The rearrangement links TRBV28 to TRBJ1-2, with D possibly matching TRBD1 (6 bases). Per the germline V gene, CDR1 is MDHEN and CDR2 is SYDVKM. The CDR3 consists of 13 residues. The V end lost 6 bases, the J end lost 2 bases, and 10 bases lay between the germline ends. This chain's CDR3 is CASRLDRNYGYTF. Written as DNA, the CDR3 is TGTGCCAGCAGGTTGGACAGAAACTATGGCTACACCTTC.

The V gene is TRBV5-6, the J gene TRBJ1-2; 8 nucleotides align to TRBD1. Trimming removed 4 bases from V and 4 bases from J; junction bases left unmatched: 6. CDR1 and CDR2 from the germline V gene are SGHDT and YYEEEE. The length of the CDR3 is 14 residues. The CDR3 loop is CASSQRTGSYGYTF. In DNA, the CDR3 is TGTGCCAGCAGCCAAAGGACAGGGAGCTATGGCTACACCTTC.

The CDR3 region has the DNA TGTGCCAGCAGCTCGGGATTGGTTGGCACAGATACGCAGTATTTT. Residues: CASSSGLVGTDTQYF. The gene calls are TRBV7-2 and TRBJ2-3, with a weak D call TRBD2 (5 bases). The CDR3 runs to 15 residues. V shed 4 bases and J shed 1 base, with 12 bases lying between them. From germline, CDR1 is SGHTA and CDR2 FQGNSA.

The chain links TRBV4-2 to TRBJ1-2, with 12 bases aligning to TRBD1. V shed 1 base and J 8 bases; nucleotides not matched to a gene: 8. The CDR3 covers 16 residues. CDR1 LGHNA and CDR2 YNFKEQ come from the germline V gene. The CDR3 DNA reads as TGTGCCAGCAGCCAAGTTACGGGACAGGGGGCGAGGGGCTACACCTTC. The encoded protein is CASSQVTGQGARGYTF.

The chain is built from TRBV4-2 and TRBJ2-3; TRBD2 agrees at 10 bases. V was clipped by 3 bases and J by 2 bases; unmatched bases: 5. Germline V gives CDR1 LGHNA, CDR2 YNFKEQ. The CDR3 contains 16 residues. Written as DNA, the CDR3 is TGTGCCAGCAGCCAGGGAGGGACTAGCGACACAGATACGCAGTATTTT. This sequence encodes CASSQGGTSDTDTQYF.

This clone was seen a few times. The chain recombines TRBV10-2 with TRBJ2-1, with D uncertain. Germline CDR1 WSHSY, CDR2 SAAADI. V shed 2 bases and J shed 9 bases, with 8 bases lying between them. The CDR3 loop spans 12 amino acids. The CDR3 region is CASSEPWAEQFF. CDR3 sequence (DNA): TGCGCCAGCAGTGAGCCCTGGGCTGAGCAGTTCTTC.

A note on this clone: The germline gene is not matched at one end of the junction; a read error may be the cause. The V and J genes are TRBV7-9 and TRBJ2-5, with D perhaps matching TRBD2 (6 bases). CDR1 and CDR2 (germline): SEHNR, FQNEAQ (reference sequence). The CDR3 totals 13 residues. The CDR3 sequence is CSSSLAAEGTQYF. CDR3 bases: TGTTCCAGCAGCTTAGCGGCTGAGGGGACCCAGTACTTC.

V usage is TRBV7-9 and J usage is TRBJ1-4; TRBD1 aligns across 8 bases. This CDR3 is built from 16 residues. Germline CDR1 and CDR2: SEHNR and FQNEAQ (reference sequence). With 5 bases clipped from V and 8 bases from J, the junction kept 13 bases outside the gene matches. CDR3 protein: CASSQEEGTGGEKLFF. For the CDR3, the DNA is TGTGCCAGCAGCCAAGAGGAGGGAACAGGGGGGGAAAAACTGTTTTTT. Full variable domain (outside the CDR3, taken from reference TRBV7-9 and TRBJ1-4): DTGVSQNPRHKITKRGQNVTFRCDPISEHNRLYWYRQTLGQGPEFLTYFQNEAQLEKSRLLSDRFSAERPKGSFSTLEIQRTEQGDSAMYLCASSQEEGTGGEKLFFGSGTQLSVL.